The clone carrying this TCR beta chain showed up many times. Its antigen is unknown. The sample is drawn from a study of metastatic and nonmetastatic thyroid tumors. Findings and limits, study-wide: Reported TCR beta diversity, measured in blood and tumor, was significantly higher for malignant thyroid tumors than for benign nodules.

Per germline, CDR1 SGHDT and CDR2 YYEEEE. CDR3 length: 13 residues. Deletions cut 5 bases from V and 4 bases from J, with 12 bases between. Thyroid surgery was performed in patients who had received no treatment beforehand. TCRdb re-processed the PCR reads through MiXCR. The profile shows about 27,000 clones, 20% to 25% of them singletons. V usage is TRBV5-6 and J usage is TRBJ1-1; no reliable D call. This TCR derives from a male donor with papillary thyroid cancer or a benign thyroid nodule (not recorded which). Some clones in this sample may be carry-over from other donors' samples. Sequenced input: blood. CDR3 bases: TGTGCCAGCAGGGAACGGGGATCCACTGAAGCTTTCTTT. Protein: CASRERGSTEAFF.